These 18 T cell receptor beta chains came from one sample sequenced in a study of T cell changes during pregnancy in multiple sclerosis. Sequenced by immunoSEQ multiplex PCR; TCRdb stores in-frame clones only, minus some. The sample includes some 60,000 clones, roughly 95% of them seen just once. The sample consisted of CD4+ T cells from peripheral blood mononuclear cells, taken before pregnancy. These receptors all come from a female donor with multiple sclerosis, enrolled in a pregnancy study.

In this sample, this clone turned up once. The chain uses TRBV5-4 and TRBJ2-1, with TRBD1 identical over 8 bases. The V segment lost 3 bases and the J segment 5 bases; nucleotides outside the gene matches: 7. CDR1 is SGHNT and CDR2 is YYREEE in the germline V gene (reference sequence). The CDR3 has 15 residues. The CDR3 here is CASSSERTGNNEQFF. In nucleotides, the CDR3 is TGTGCCAGCAGCTCCGAGAGGACAGGGAACAATGAGCAGTTCTTC.

The chain has TRBV19 and TRBJ1-4, with 9 nucleotides matching TRBD1. Germline loops: CDR1 LNHDA, CDR2 SQIVND (reference sequence). The CDR3 totals 16 residues. V was pared by 5 bases and J by 4 bases, with 8 bases of the junction left unmatched. CDR3 sequence: CASSPTGTGSNEKLFF. The CDR3 nucleotides read TGTGCCAGTAGTCCAACCGGGACAGGGAGTAATGAAAAACTGTTTTTT.

The chain employs TRBV19 and TRBJ1-2; TRBD1 agrees at 9 bases. V trimming: 5 bases; J trimming: 2 bases; junction bases outside the gene matches: 6. CDR1 is LNHDA and CDR2 is SQIVND in the germline V gene (reference sequence). The CDR3 is 15 residues long. As DNA, the CDR3 is TGTGCCAGTAGTGCCGGGACAGGGCTGAACTATGGCTACACCTTC. Its translation is CASSAGTGLNYGYTF.

The chain joins TRBV14 to TRBJ2-3; 10 positions match TRBD1. Germline V lookup: CDR1 SGHDN, CDR2 FVKESK. V gave up 4 bases and J gave up 4 bases; unmatched junction bases: 2. This CDR3 is 14 amino acids long. CDR3 region: CASSLDRGPDTQYF. CDR3 nucleotide sequence: TGTGCCAGCAGCCTTGACAGGGGGCCAGATACGCAGTATTTT.

V usage is TRBV11-2 and J usage is TRBJ2-1; 8 nucleotides agree with TRBD2. The CDR3 runs 16 residues. Trimming took 5 bases from V and 2 from J; bases not matched to a gene: 8. From germline, CDR1 is SGHAT and CDR2 FQNNGV. CDR3 in DNA: TGTGCCAGCAGCGTCCGACTAGCGTCGACCTACAATGAGCAGTTCTTC. Encoded protein: CASSVRLASTYNEQFF. Complete variable domain (other parts from reference TRBV11-2 and TRBJ2-1): EAGVAQSPRYKIIEKRQSVAFWCNPISGHATLYWYQQILGQGPKLLIQFQNNGVVDDSQLPKDRFSAERLKGVDSTLKIQPAKLEDSAVYLCASSVRLASTYNEQFFGPGTRLTVL.

This clone came up once. J is TRBJ1-2 and V is TRBV19, with 8 nucleotides matching TRBD1. CDR3 length: 13 residues. Per germline, CDR1 LNHDA and CDR2 SQIVND (reference sequence). V shed 3 bases, J shed 8 bases, and the junction held 5 bases outside the gene matches. The CDR3 nucleotides are TGTGCCAGTAGTATGACAGGGGAGAGGGGCTACACCTTC. Translated: CASSMTGERGYTF.

This chain connects TRBV19 to TRBJ2-5; 10 nucleotides align to TRBD1. This CDR3 is built from 15 residues. V was pared by 7 bases and J by 3 bases, with 8 bases of the junction left unmatched. The V gene's germline CDR1 is LNHDA and CDR2 SQIVND (reference sequence). CDR3 coding DNA: TGTGCCAGTACCCCTGGGACAGGGGTTGAAGAGACCCAGTACTTC. Protein sequence: CASTPGTGVEETQYF.

The chain combines TRBV5-1 with TRBJ2-2, with D unclear. Germline V gene lookup returns CDR1 SGHRS and CDR2 YFSETQ. V shed 1 base and J shed 1 base, with 11 bases lying between them. CDR3 length equals 16 residues. The CDR3 sequence is CASSLNQALNTGELFF. CDR3 coding DNA: TGCGCCAGCAGCTTGAACCAGGCGTTGAACACCGGGGAGCTGTTTTTT. Drawing the rest from reference TRBV5-1 and TRBJ2-2, the complete variable domain is KAGVTQTPRYLIKTRGQQVTLSCSPISGHRSVSWYQQTPGQGLQFLFEYFSETQRNKGNFPGRFSGRQFSNSRSEMNVSTLELGDSALYLCASSLNQALNTGELFFGEGSRLTVL.

The rearrangement joins TRBV7-6 to TRBJ2-3; D is unresolved. The germline V gene encodes CDR1 SGHVS and CDR2 FNYEAQ. The V end was cut by 3 bases, the J end by 1 base, with 8 bases between. CDR3 length equals 14 residues. CDR3 region: CASSFSGGTDTQYF. In DNA, the CDR3 is TGTGCCAGCAGCTTTAGTGGAGGCACAGATACGCAGTATTTT.

The chain recombines TRBV6-1 with TRBJ2-5; 14 nucleotides line up with TRBD2. The V and J ends lost 4 bases and 5 bases, in that order; junction bases with no gene match: 0. This CDR3 is 14 amino acids long. CDR1 and CDR2 (germline): MNHNS, SASEGT. CDR3 sequence (DNA): TGTGCCAGCAGTGGACTAGCGGGAGGGGAGACCCAGTACTTC. It encodes CASSGLAGGETQYF.

On this clone itself: The same CDR3 is also encoded by other DNA sequences in this sample. The chain is built from TRBV4-3 and TRBJ2-5, with D possibly TRBD2 on 6 matching bases. The CDR3 has 17 residues. The V gene lost 1 base and the J gene lost 0 bases, with 15 bases spanning the gap. CDR1 and CDR2 from the germline V gene are LGHNA and YSLEER. The CDR3 DNA reads TGCGCCAGCAGCCAAGGGGGGACGGGGGTCCACCAAGAGACCCAGTACTTC. Its translation: CASSQGGTGVHQETQYF.

The genes are TRBV6-5 and TRBJ1-1; 10 bases are a match to TRBD1. Germline V gene data show CDR1 as MNHEY and CDR2 as SVGAGI. This CDR3 is built from 14 residues. Trimming cost V 4 bases and J 5 bases; bases outside gene matches: 4. The CDR3 DNA reads as TGTGCCAGCAGTTCCCCGGGACAGGGGACTGAAGCTTTCTTT. It translates to CASSSPGQGTEAFF.

This chain links TRBV11-2 with TRBJ2-2; maybe TRBD2 (6 bases). The CDR3 is made up of 16 amino acids. Germline CDR1 reads SGHAT; CDR2 reads FQNNGV. V was cut by 5 bases and J by 2 bases, with 15 bases left in between. The CDR3 coding sequence is TGTGCCAGCAGCGTCCAGACTAGAATCAACACCGGGGAGCTGTTTTTT. Its translation: CASSVQTRINTGELFF.

The J gene is TRBJ1-5, the V gene TRBV10-3, with a tentative D call TRBD1 (6 bases). Per the germline V gene, CDR1 is ENHRY and CDR2 is SYGVKD. The CDR3 contains 14 residues. The ends were cut back, 4 bases at V and 4 bases at J, with 11 bases in the middle. The CDR3 coding sequence is TGTGCCATCAGTGTAGGACAGACGAATCAGCCCCAGCATTTT. Translated, it gives CAISVGQTNQPQHF.

The chain employs TRBV7-9 and TRBJ1-1, with TRBD1 matching over 8 bases. V was pared by 5 bases and J by 0 bases, with 5 bases of the junction left unmatched. Germline CDR1 reads SEHNR; CDR2 reads FQNEAQ (reference sequence). The CDR3 is made up of 15 amino acids. CDR3 sequence: CASSRDRRMNTEAFF. The CDR3 nucleotides are TGTGCCAGCAGCCGGGACAGGCGAATGAACACTGAAGCTTTCTTT.

A single count supports this clone. V and J are TRBV2 and TRBJ2-3; 12 bases fit TRBD2. The V gene end was trimmed by 5 bases and the J gene end by 4 bases; junction bases not matched to a gene: 4. The germline V gene encodes CDR1 SNHLY and CDR2 FYNNEI. The CDR3 consists of 15 residues. The CDR3 DNA follows: TGTGCCAGCAGTCCTAGACTAGCGGGAGCAGATACGCAGTATTTT. As protein: CASSPRLAGADTQYF.

The chain carries TRBV28 and TRBJ1-5; D remains unclear. From germline, CDR1 is MDHEN and CDR2 SYDVKM. This CDR3 spans 13 amino acids. Deletions cut 6 bases from V and 1 base from J, with 7 bases between. DNA of the CDR3: TGTGCCAGCAGACGGCGGAGCAATCAGCCCCAGCATTTT. The encoded protein is CASRRRSNQPQHF.

This chain links TRBV5-1 with TRBJ2-1, with TRBD2 matching over 9 bases. This CDR3 has 15 residues. Germline trimming cut 5 bases from V and 4 bases from J; bases unmatched to any gene: 7. Germline values: CDR1 SGHRS, CDR2 YFSETQ. In DNA form, the CDR3 reads TGCGCCAGCAGTACGACTAGCGGAGGTTACAATGAGCAGTTCTTC. Translating it yields CASSTTSGGYNEQFF. The full variable domain, completed using reference TRBV5-1 and TRBJ2-1, is KAGVTQTPRYLIKTRGQQVTLSCSPISGHRSVSWYQQTPGQGLQFLFEYFSETQRNKGNFPGRFSGRQFSNSRSEMNVSTLELGDSALYLCASSTTSGGYNEQFFGPGTRLTVL.